This is a list of T cell receptor beta chains from one sample in a study of T cell repertoires in cytomegalovirus infection. No antigen is known for these receptors. MiXCR was run by TCRdb on the reads, yielding one entry per CDR3 protein. The sample records about 700,000 distinct CDR3 sequences, around a third being singletons. This sample comprised cultured PBMCs, obtained from culture after CMV antigen stimulation. The receptor set was obtained from a human donor in good health (CMV status not recorded). Some clones in this sample may be carry-over from other donors' samples. CDR3s include the opening cysteine and the closing phenylalanine or tryptophan. The D gene is left open where the match is weak. Clone size is stated in some rows and not others, as once, few, many or a class when expanded.

j_gene	abundance	d_gene	v_gene	CDR3nt	CDR3aa
TRBJ2-3	few	.	TRBV12-3/TRBV12-4	TGTGCCAGCAGCCTCCGGGACTTCACAGATACGCAGTATTTT	CASSLRDFTDTQYF
TRBJ2-3	many	TRBD2	TRBV7-2	TGTGCCAGCAGCTTAGATCCGCCGGGACTAGCGGGGTCCACAGATACGCAGTATTTT	CASSLDPPGLAGSTDTQYF
TRBJ1-6	.	TRBD1	TRBV4-1	TGTGCCAGCAGCCAAGGGGGACAGGGTTATAATTCACCCCTCCACTTT	CASSQGGQGYNSPLHF
TRBJ2-1	.	.	TRBV28	TGTGCCAGCAGTGGACCCGCTATACCCTCCTACAATGAGCAGTTCTTC	CASSGPAIPSYNEQFF
TRBJ2-3	.	.	TRBV4-3	TGCGCCAGCAGCCAAAACTTAGATACGCAGTATTTT	CASSQNLDTQYF
TRBJ1-5	many	.	TRBV19	TGTGCCAGTAGTAAAGGAAGGGATCAGCCCCAGCATTTT	CASSKGRDQPQHF
TRBJ2-7	.	.	TRBV6-1	TGTGCCAGCAGTGAAGGGGTGGCGGGTTTCTACGAGCAGTACTTC	CASSEGVAGFYEQYF
TRBJ1-2	few	TRBD1	TRBV28	TGTGCCAGCAGTCCTTACAGGGGCGGGTATGGCTACACCTTC	CASSPYRGGYGYTF
TRBJ2-4	few	TRBD1	TRBV4-3	TGCGCCAGCAGCTATACGACAGGGGGCGATGACATTCAGTACTTC	CASSYTTGGDDIQYF
TRBJ2-7	few	TRBD1	TRBV7-6	TGTGCCAGCAGCACGGACAGGGGCGTCTACGAGCAGTACTTC	CASSTDRGVYEQYF
TRBJ1-4	.	.	TRBV6-5	TGTGCCAGCAGTTATGGGATGGGAGACTATAATGAAAAACTGTTTTTT	CASSYGMGDYNEKLFF
TRBJ1-6	.	.	TRBV5-1	TGCGCCAGCAGCTTGGCCTCGGGCTCCTATAATTCACCCCTCCACTTT	CASSLASGSYNSPLHF
TRBJ2-2	.	.	TRBV6-2/TRBV6-3	TGTGCCAGCAGTACCCCACTGACAGTGTATGGAGAGCTGTTTTTT	CASSTPLTVYGELFF
TRBJ1-6	.	.	TRBV5-4	TGTGCCAGCAGCTCAGCAGGGGCTTATAATTCACCCCTCCACTTT	CASSSAGAYNSPLHF
TRBJ2-7	many	.	TRBV7-2	TGTGCCAGCAGCCAAGCGGCAACCTACGAGCAGTACTTC	CASSQAATYEQYF
TRBJ1-6	.	.	TRBV19	TGTGCCAGTAGTCCCGACAGGAGATATAATTCACCCCTCCACTTT	CASSPDRRYNSPLHF
TRBJ2-7	few	.	TRBV6-1	TGTGCCAGCAGTGAATTCGGGGCTTTCGGCGAGCAGTACTTC	CASSEFGAFGEQYF
TRBJ2-1	.	TRBD2	TRBV14	TGTGCCAGCAGCGTCAGCTCCGGGACTAGCCCCAACAATGAGCAGTTCTTC	CASSVSSGTSPNNEQFF
TRBJ2-3	.	.	TRBV7-6	TGTGCCAGCAGCTTAGTAGCAGCTAGCACAGATACGCAGTATTTT	CASSLVAASTDTQYF
TRBJ2-3	many	TRBD2	TRBV28	TGTGCCAGCAGTCTGGGGGGGGTCGATACGCAGTATTTT	CASSLGGVDTQYF